Listed below are T cell receptor beta chains from one sample, sequenced in a study of T and B cells in COVID-19 patients. From the multiplex PCR reads, TCRdb called clonotypes with MiXCR, one entry per CDR3 protein. The sample yields roughly 1,200 distinct CDR3 sequences, approximately 25% seen once. Input material: blood. Source of these receptors: a human donor with active COVID-19. CDR3s include the opening cysteine and the closing phenylalanine or tryptophan. D genes are given only for firm matches. Clone size is shown for a subset of rows, as once, few, many or a class of expanded clone.

cdr3_length clone_size d_call j_call v_call cdr3_aa cdr3_nt
15 - - TRBJ1-1 TRBV19 CASSITSGANTEAFF TGTGCCAGTAGTATAACAAGTGGGGCGAACACTGAAGCTTTCTTT
13 few - TRBJ1-1 TRBV4-2 CASSIGSGSEAFF TGTGCCAGCTCCATAGGGAGCGGGAGTGAAGCTTTCTTT
10 large - TRBJ2-1 TRBV19 CASTFNEQFF TGTGCCAGTACCTTCAATGAGCAGTTCTTC
13 - - TRBJ1-2 TRBV12-3/TRBV12-4 CASSFDNSYGYTF TGTGCCAGCAGTTTCGACAACAGCTATGGCTACACCTTC
13 - - TRBJ1-1 TRBV12-3/TRBV12-4 CASSLKGNTEAFF TGTGCCAGCAGTCTCAAGGGTAACACTGAAGCTTTCTTT
13 medium-sized - TRBJ2-1 TRBV7-6 CASSLGSYNEQFF TGTGCCAGCAGCTTAGGGTCCTACAATGAGCAGTTCTTC
14 - - TRBJ2-3 TRBV7-9 CASSLVSGTDTQYF TGTGCCAGCAGCTTAGTTAGCGGCACAGATACGCAGTATTTT
15 few - TRBJ2-1 TRBV27 CASRGYGSPYNEQFF TGTGCCAGCAGGGGATATGGAAGCCCCTACAATGAGCAGTTCTTC
15 few TRBD2 TRBJ2-7 TRBV7-2 CASSSRTSGGYEQYF TGTGCCAGCAGTTCGAGGACTAGCGGGGGCTACGAGCAGTACTTC
15 medium-sized TRBD1 TRBJ2-4 TRBV19 CASSKGTGAGNIQYF TGTGCCAGTAGTAAAGGGACAGGGGCAGGGAACATTCAGTACTTC
13 - TRBD1 TRBJ1-2 TRBV7-2 CASSAQGVSGYTF TGTGCCAGCAGCGCACAGGGGGTCTCCGGCTACACCTTC
15 large TRBD2 TRBJ2-3 TRBV19 CASSLLAGITDTQYF TGTGCCAGTAGTTTACTAGCGGGAATTACAGATACGCAGTATTTT
15 few TRBD2 TRBJ2-2 TRBV11-2 CASRREGPNTGELFF TGTGCCAGCCGCCGGGAGGGCCCGAACACCGGGGAGCTGTTTTTT
14 - - TRBJ1-2 TRBV7-9 CASSLVPGYYGYTF TGTGCCAGCAGCTTAGTACCAGGGTACTATGGCTACACCTTC
13 medium-sized - TRBJ2-7 TRBV6-6 CASRPRDYYEQYF TGTGCCAGCAGGCCGAGGGATTACTACGAGCAGTACTTC
16 once - TRBJ2-1 TRBV25-1 CASSVWDSGETNEQFF TGTGCCAGCAGTGTCTGGGACTCGGGAGAGACCAATGAGCAGTTCTTC
17 once TRBD2 TRBJ2-7 TRBV7-9 CASSLSLGGGAEYEQYF TGTGCCAGCAGCTTATCTCTCGGGGGGGGCGCGGAATACGAGCAGTACTTC
14 - TRBD2 TRBJ2-3 TRBV20-1 CSARHGTRGYTQYF TGCAGTGCTAGACATGGGACTAGGGGATATACGCAGTATTTT
17 - TRBD1 TRBJ1-4 TRBV6-5 CASSPRTGPTTNEKLFF TGTGCCAGCAGCCCGAGGACAGGGCCTACAACTAATGAAAAACTGTTTTTT
14 few - TRBJ1-1 TRBV4-2 CASSLAGGRDEAFF TGTGCCAGCAGCCTCGCGGGGGGGAGGGATGAAGCTTTCTTT
14 medium-sized - TRBJ2-1 TRBV19 CASSDPVRLNEQFF TGTGCCAGTAGTGACCCAGTTCGGCTCAATGAGCAGTTCTTC
15 few TRBD1 TRBJ1-1 TRBV5-5 CASSLAGTGNTEAFF TGTGCCAGCAGCTTGGCCGGGACAGGGAACACTGAAGCTTTCTTT
16 few - TRBJ2-7 TRBV6-2/TRBV6-3 CASSPSRGYGNYEQYF TGTGCCAGCAGCCCCAGTCGGGGGTACGGGAACTACGAGCAGTACTTC
15 medium-sized TRBD1 TRBJ1-4 TRBV19 CASSMPTGGNEKLFF TGTGCCAGTAGTATGCCTACAGGGGGGAATGAAAAACTGTTTTTT
13 few - TRBJ2-7 TRBV7-2 CASSLFRGNEQYF TGTGCCAGCAGCTTATTCAGGGGCAACGAGCAGTACTTC
14 medium-sized TRBD1 TRBJ2-2 TRBV6-6 CASSSRQGTGELFF TGTGCCAGCAGTTCCAGACAGGGTACCGGGGAGCTGTTTTTT